A selection of T cell receptor beta chains follows, all from one sample in a study of T cells expressing NK-cell markers. TCRdb reprocessed the 5' RACE reads and keeps a single row for each CDR3 protein, giving no DNA. The sample table sets out about 180,000 distinct CDR3 sequences. Source material: blood T cells: a sorted CD56 or NKG2C T cell subset, CD4+ or CD8+ T cells, or bulk PBMC T cells (not recorded which). The receptors originated from a man between 18 and 69 years old in good health. Each CDR3 is given with its conserved first and last residue.

TRBJ2-6,TRBV27,CASSPSSGANVLTF
TRBJ2-1,TRBV6-5,CASSYGAGLYNEQFF
TRBJ2-3,TRBV7-8,CASSLAGISGGEDTQYF
TRBJ2-4,TRBV15,CATSRDFGGIENIQYF
TRBJ2-3,TRBV12-3/TRBV12-4,CASSFEATSGGSTDTQYF
TRBJ1-5,TRBV7-9,CASSAGAGGRQPQHF
TRBJ2-3,TRBV9,CASSVEALGRGGTDTQYF
TRBJ2-1,TRBV11-3,CASSSTLTGGSYNEQFF
TRBJ2-1,TRBV12-3/TRBV12-4,CASSYPGTSGGPSSYNEQFF
TRBJ2-5,TRBV20-1,CSARDLGVGSYQETQYF